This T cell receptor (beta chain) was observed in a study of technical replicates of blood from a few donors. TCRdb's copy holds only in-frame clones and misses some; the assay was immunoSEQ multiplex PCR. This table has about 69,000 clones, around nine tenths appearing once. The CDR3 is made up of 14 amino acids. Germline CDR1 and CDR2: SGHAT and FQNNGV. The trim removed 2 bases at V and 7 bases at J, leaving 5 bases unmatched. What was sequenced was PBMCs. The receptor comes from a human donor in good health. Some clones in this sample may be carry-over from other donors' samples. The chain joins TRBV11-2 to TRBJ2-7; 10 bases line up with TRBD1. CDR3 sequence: CASSLYGTGDEQYF. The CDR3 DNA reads TGTGCCAGCAGCTTATACGGGACAGGGGATGAGCAGTACTTC.